This record looks at one TCR beta chain sequence and its context. TCRdb itself ran the 5' RACE reads through MiXCR, one entry per CDR3 protein. This sample has about 320,000 distinct CDR3 sequences, with over 11% found just once. Unmatched junction bases numbered 5, after V lost 4 bases and J lost 4 bases. In germline, CDR1 is MGHRA, CDR2 YSYEKL. This CDR3 contains 15 residues. This record comes from a study of T-cell memory formation after mild COVID-19. The clonotype was recovered from a man aged 18 to 30 who had mild COVID-19 (a few samples of this study predate the infection). Cell type and time point are not known. V usage is TRBV4-1 and J usage is TRBJ2-5, with 11 bases identical to TRBD2. The material sequenced was PBMCs or a T cell subset sorted from them (not recorded which). CDR3 nucleotides: TGCGCCAGCAGCCTTAGCGGGGGGGCACCAGAGACCCAGTACTTC. This gives the protein CASSLSGGAPETQYF.